The clone carrying this T cell receptor beta chain was counted a single time. Its antigen is unknown. This CDR3 is also generated by other DNA sequences in the sample. Genomic DNA (from each subset) was split evenly across several immunoSEQ plates. Libraries were prepared by immunoSEQ multiplex PCR; TCRdb keeps only in-frame clonotypes and omits some of them. Found here are some 2,000,000 clones, about 94% of them singletons; the top ten hold more than 0.1%. This entry belongs to a study of shared clonotypes between healthy human individuals. General observations from the study: Naive CD4 clonotype sharing across a few donors was about 5%. Only a few donors were included, so the genetic and exposure-history diversity represented was limited.

V was cut by 2 bases and J by 6 bases, with 4 bases left in between. The germline V gene has CDR1 MDHEN and CDR2 SYDVKM. There are 11 residues in the CDR3. This receptor was identified in a man aged 18 to 29 in good health. This chain connects TRBV28 to TRBJ1-2; D gene uncertain. The sample comprised naive CD4+ T cells sorted from blood. As to subset: CD45RA+ positively selected. The CDR3 DNA sequence: TGTGCCAGCAGTTTACGGGATGGCTACACCTTC. Protein product: CASSLRDGYTF.